This T cell receptor (beta chain) was recovered during a study of blood T cell repertoires in COVID-19 (dated by TCRdb to about 2020). For the study in its entirety: The collaborator samples originated in the United States, Italy and Spain and spanned the acute and convalescent phases of COVID-19. The material from the prospective study consisted of cDNA or gDNA derived from T cells, B-cell-depleted T cells, or PBMCs. Subjects who had been exposed to COVID-19, were actively infected with it, or had recovered from it provided the deeply sampled blood TCRbeta repertoires that made up the dataset. A freely available public database, intended as a resource for researchers studying the immune response to SARS-CoV-2, is where the repertoires were released. The samples were drawn from two sources: the first 160 participants of the ongoing ImmuneRACE study, and 1,200 or so subjects contributed by 6 global collaborators. The sample metadata nearly always contained a de-identified subject ID, COVID-19 status, age in years and sex. HLA class I and class II types, where available, came from metadata supplied by the sample provider rather than from assay-based typing.

Each collaborating institution followed its own protocols to collect whole blood in K2EDTA tubes. For TCRbeta analysis, collaborators shipped samples in one of three forms: frozen whole blood, isolated PBMCs, or DNA extracted from either of those sample types. Turning to this clone: Its antigen remains unidentified. The input lacks base qualities; no much larger clone sits a single base away.

The research as a whole found: Clinical and demographic metadata were provided uncurated, with the amount varying by source and participant.

Reading from cysteine to phenylalanine, the CDR3 counts 16 amino acids. CDR3 DNA is the only sequence kept; it has 48 bases, read in frame from the first base. For CDR1 and CDR2, the germline V gene (reference sequence) lists MNHEY and SMNVEV. Compared with germline, V lacks 5 bases and J lacks 7 bases; bases without a gene match: 10. The immunoSEQ Assay, a bias-controlled multiplex PCR, was used to amplify TCRbeta CDR3 regions from genomic DNA. The authors' pipeline ran thus. Within the assay, amplification of reference gene primers was used to estimate how many nucleated cells each sample contained. To quantify the absolute abundance of each unique TCRbeta CDR3 rearrangement, sequence reads were collapsed and filtered. For each sample, productive Simpson clonality was calculated by taking the square root of Simpson's diversity index across productive rearrangements. The source is immuneACCESS, and TCRdb retained only in-frame sequences with V and J called. Part of the clones is not carried over; for the studies checked, unresolved V genes explain less than half of this, and the remainder is unexplained. That table gives V, J and clone size, and the DNA gave D and trimming. The sample records more than 200,000 clones, around 88% of which are singletons. The ten largest clones capture 7% to 10% of the sample.

Specimen: peripheral blood. This receptor was taken from a woman in her forties or fifties with acute or convalescent COVID-19. The chain joins TRBV27 to TRBJ2-1; TRBD1 fits 11 bases in the junction. The DNA is as follows: TGTGCCAGCAGTCCAATAACCGGGACAGGGGGTAATGAGCAGTTCTTC. Protein translation: CASSPITGTGGNEQFF.